Below are 27 T cell receptor beta chains sequenced from a single sample in a study of CD8+ T cells in alopecia areata. Treatment indicated: oral pan-JAK inhibitor, 5-10 mg twice daily. Extracted from the samples, RNA was reverse transcribed into cDNA to serve as the sequencing template. Assay: immunoSEQ multiplex PCR; the TCRdb copy retains only in-frame clones and omits some. The data show about 110,000 clones, with roughly 50% seen just once and 10% to 15% held by the top ten. Specimen: CD8+ T cells sorted from blood, collected at week 24, from a patient treated with tofacitinib. These receptor sequences come from a human donor with alopecia areata.

This clone was observed a few times. The rearrangement joins TRBV19 to TRBJ1-2; 10 bases map to TRBD1. V trimming: 11 bases; J trimming: 8 bases; junction bases outside the gene matches: 5. Per the germline V gene, CDR1 is LNHDA and CDR2 is SQIVND (reference sequence). The CDR3 totals 11 residues. CDR3 nucleotide sequence: TGTGCCGCCGGGACAGGGGTAGGCTACACCTTC. Protein: CAAGTGVGYTF.

This clone was detected a few times. This chain links TRBV27 with TRBJ2-1; maybe TRBD1 (6 bases). CDR3 size: 14 residues. The germline V gene encodes CDR1 MNHEY and CDR2 SMNVEV (reference sequence). With 0 bases removed from V and 4 bases from J, the gap between germline ends came to 7 bases. In DNA form, the CDR3 reads TGTGCCAGCAGTTTATCCGACAGGTACAATGAGCAGTTCTTC. It encodes CASSLSDRYNEQFF.

The chain couples TRBV5-1 to TRBJ2-2; D is possibly TRBD1 (6 bases). V was shortened by 4 bases and J by 0 bases, with 13 bases between the two germline ends. There are 16 residues in the CDR3. Germline lookup yields CDR1 SGHRS and CDR2 YFSETQ. This CDR3 is CASSTHRESNTGELFF. The CDR3 DNA sequence: TGCGCCAGCAGCACCCACAGGGAATCGAACACCGGGGAGCTGTTTTTT. Variable domain in full (rest from reference TRBV5-1 and TRBJ2-2): KAGVTQTPRYLIKTRGQQVTLSCSPISGHRSVSWYQQTPGQGLQFLFEYFSETQRNKGNFPGRFSGRQFSNSRSEMNVSTLELGDSALYLCASSTHRESNTGELFFGEGSRLTVL.

The chain couples TRBV13 to TRBJ2-5, with D unresolved. Trimming stripped 3 bases from V and 0 bases from J, with 8 bases between. This CDR3 has 14 residues. In germline, CDR1 is PRHDT, CDR2 FYEKMQ (reference sequence). CDR3 sequence (DNA): TGTGCCAGCAGCTTGCGACGAAACCAAGAGACCCAGTACTTC. Translated, it gives CASSLRRNQETQYF.

With respect to this clone: Germline is not matched at one junction end, which may reflect a read error. The chain links TRBV5-6 to TRBJ2-1; 8 bases fit TRBD1. Per germline, CDR1 SGHDT and CDR2 YYEEEE. The CDR3 has 14 residues. The CDR3 reads CASSQPTGGNEQFF. The DNA for the CDR3 is TGCGCCAGCAGCCAACCCACAGGGGGGAATGAGCAGTTCTTC.

This clone was counted between two and nine times. The chain has TRBV25-1 and TRBJ1-2; D remains unclear. Trimming cost V 3 bases and J 2 bases, with 7 bases left between them. CDR3 size: 13 residues. Per germline, CDR1 MGHDK and CDR2 SYGVNS. CDR3 coding DNA: TGTGCCAGCAGTGATTACGGGAACTATGGCTACACCTTC. This gives the protein CASSDYGNYGYTF.

The chain has TRBV30 and TRBJ2-7; D is perhaps TRBD1 (5 bases). CDR1 and CDR2 from the germline V gene are GTSNPN and SVGIG (reference sequence). CDR3 size: 13 residues. Trimming stripped 2 bases from V and 1 base from J, with 9 bases between. The CDR3, as DNA: TGTGCCTGGAGTCTGTCAGGGTCCTACGAGCAGTACTTC. Its translation is CAWSLSGSYEQYF.

The chain has TRBV15 and TRBJ2-7, with 8 bases aligning to TRBD1. The CDR3 runs to 17 residues. J gave up 2 bases and V 1 base, and 10 bases lay outside the gene matches. The germline V gene encodes CDR1 LNHNV and CDR2 YYDKDF (reference sequence). This CDR3 is CATSRAPGQGVAYEQYF. The CDR3, as DNA: TGTGCCACCAGCAGAGCGCCTGGACAGGGCGTAGCCTACGAGCAGTACTTC.

This clone was observed a single time. The chain recombines TRBV7-9 with TRBJ1-1, with D maybe TRBD1 (5 bases). Trimming took 3 bases from V and 8 from J, leaving 16 bases between them. The CDR3 length is 14 residues. CDR1 SEHNR and CDR2 FQNEAQ come from the germline V gene (reference sequence). CDR3 coding DNA: TGTGCCAGCAGCTTGACGGAAGGGCAGGGCGAAGCTTTCTTT. It codes for CASSLTEGQGEAFF.

The CDR3 DNA sequence: TGCGCCAGCAGCCGGGGCGAGGCAGCCATCTTTCGTGAGGAGCAGTACTTC. It translates to CASSRGEAAIFREEQYF. V usage is TRBV4-3 and J usage is TRBJ2-7, with TRBD1 as a possible D gene (5 bases). CDR3 length: 17 residues. V lost 4 bases and J 7 bases, leaving 26 bases between the germline ends. CDR1 and CDR2 (germline): LGHNA, YSLEER.

V gene TRBV13 combines with J gene TRBJ1-5; D unclear. Germline loops: CDR1 PRHDT, CDR2 FYEKMQ (reference sequence). The CDR3 extends over 17 amino acids. V lost 2 bases, J lost 0 bases, and 14 bases lay in between. The CDR3: CASSLSGLTYSNQPQHF. CDR3 in DNA: TGTGCCAGCAGCTTATCCGGACTGACTTATAGCAATCAGCCCCAGCATTTT.

V and J are TRBV15 and TRBJ2-7, with D tentatively TRBD1 or TRBD2 (5 bases each). V was clipped by 1 base and J by 6 bases, with 10 bases between them. CDR1 and CDR2 from the germline V gene are LNHNV and YYDKDF (reference sequence). The CDR3 totals 13 residues. CDR3 sequence (DNA): TGTGCCACCAGCAGAGGAGAGGGGCCCGAGCAGTACTTC. Its protein is CATSRGEGPEQYF.

This clone was recorded a few times. This chain joins TRBV5-6 and TRBJ1-1, with 8 bases aligning to TRBD1. There are 13 residues in the CDR3. The J segment lost 7 bases and the V segment lost 4 bases, leaving 6 bases of the junction unmatched. CDR1 and CDR2 from the germline V gene are SGHDT and YYEEEE. CDR3 sequence (DNA): TGTGCCAGCAGCAACGACAGGGGTGATGAAGCTTTCTTT. As protein: CASSNDRGDEAFF.

This chain uses TRBV15 with TRBJ1-5, with 7 bases identical to TRBD1. The CDR3 totals 15 residues. CDR1 and CDR2 (germline): LNHNV, YYDKDF (reference sequence). The junction had 8 bases not matched to a gene; V was cut back by 4 bases and J by 5 bases. The CDR3 protein is CATSKWKGADQPQHF. As DNA, the CDR3 is TGTGCCACCAGCAAATGGAAGGGGGCAGATCAGCCCCAGCATTTT.

The CDR3: CASSGRGGPSYNEQFF. As DNA, the CDR3 is TGTGCCAGCTCGGGTCGCGGGGGGCCTTCCTACAATGAGCAGTTCTTC. The V and J genes are TRBV2 and TRBJ2-1, with 8 bases matching TRBD2. CDR3 size: 16 residues. The V segment lost 8 bases and the J segment 1 base; nucleotides outside the gene matches: 10. Germline V lookup: CDR1 SNHLY, CDR2 FYNNEI.

The J gene is TRBJ2-1, the V gene TRBV10-3, with D unresolved. Trimming pared 4 bases from V and 0 bases from J, leaving 19 bases between. Germline V lookup: CDR1 ENHRY, CDR2 SYGVKD. The CDR3 has 18 residues. CDR3: CAISAGVDGPSSYNEQFF. The CDR3 region has the DNA TGTGCCATCAGTGCTGGGGTGGATGGGCCAAGCTCCTACAATGAGCAGTTCTTC.

The rearrangement uses TRBV6-6 and TRBJ1-2, with unresolved D. The CDR3 loop spans 13 amino acids. CDR1 MNHNY and CDR2 SVGAGI come from the germline V gene (reference sequence). Trimming pared 0 bases from V and 8 bases from J, leaving 10 bases between. The CDR3 bases are TGTGCCAGCAGTTACTCGACGAGTGACGGCTACACCTTC. Protein sequence: CASSYSTSDGYTF.

The chain links TRBV27 to TRBJ1-5; tentatively, D is TRBD1 (5 bases). The V end was cut by 3 bases, the J end by 4 bases, with 10 bases between. Per germline, CDR1 MNHEY and CDR2 SMNVEV (reference sequence). The CDR3 contains 14 residues. CDR3 loop: CASSFAQGNQPQHF. The CDR3 DNA is TGTGCCAGCAGTTTTGCCCAGGGAAATCAGCCCCAGCATTTT.

This clone has more than one count but fewer than ten. V usage is TRBV7-9 and J usage is TRBJ2-1, with D maybe TRBD1 (6 bases). The length of the CDR3 is 15 residues. Trimming stripped 1 base from V and 7 bases from J, with 14 bases between. Germline CDR1 SEHNR, CDR2 FQNEAQ (reference sequence). CDR3 coding DNA: TGTGCCAGCAGCTTAGTGGCAGGGGAGTGGAATGAGCAGTTCTTC. Protein product: CASSLVAGEWNEQFF.

This chain uses TRBV6-5 with TRBJ1-2; a possible D gene is TRBD1 (6 bases). The germline V gene has CDR1 MNHEY and CDR2 SVGAGI. Trimming removed 6 bases from V and 4 bases from J, with 12 bases in between. CDR3 size: 13 residues. CDR3 amino acids: CASRPGGLYGYTF. The CDR3 region has the DNA TGTGCCAGCAGGCCTGGGGGCCTCTATGGCTACACCTTC.

The sample holds a few counts of this clone. The chain joins TRBV29-1 to TRBJ2-1; 10 bases map to TRBD2. From germline, CDR1 is SQVTM and CDR2 ANQGSEA. The CDR3 is 13 residues long. V dropped 6 bases and J dropped 9; count of bases not matched to a gene: 8. For the CDR3, the DNA is TGCAGCGTCGTAGCGGGGGGAATCGGTGAGCAGTTCTTC. Encoded protein: CSVVAGGIGEQFF.

This clone was seen only a few times. The genes are TRBV7-2 and TRBJ1-2; TRBD1 might be the D (5 bases). CDR1 SGHTA and CDR2 FQGNSA come from the germline V gene. Trimming removed 0 bases from V and 6 bases from J, with 5 bases in between. CDR3 length: 12 residues. The CDR3 is CASSLAGDGYTF. CDR3 nucleotide sequence: TGTGCCAGCAGCTTAGCGGGGGATGGCTACACCTTC. Variable domain in full (rest from reference TRBV7-2 and TRBJ1-2): GAGVSQSPSNKVTEKGKDVELRCDPISGHTALYWYRQSLGQGLEFLIYFQGNSAPDKSGLPSDRFSAERTGGSVSTLTIQRTQQEDSAVYLCASSLAGDGYTFGSGTRLTVV.

The J gene is TRBJ2-7, the V gene TRBV27; no definite D call. From germline, CDR1 is MNHEY and CDR2 SMNVEV (reference sequence). The CDR3 consists of 11 residues. V lost 8 bases and J lost 4, with 9 bases in between. This CDR3 reads CASFTAYEQYF. The DNA of the CDR3 is TGTGCCAGCTTCACAGCGTACGAGCAGTACTTC.

In this sample, this clone turned up a few times. V is TRBV30 and J is TRBJ2-1; the match to TRBD1 covers 8 bases. In germline, CDR1 is GTSNPN, CDR2 SVGIG (reference sequence). The CDR3 is 14 amino acids. After removal of 6 bases from V and 2 bases from J, the junction contained 6 bases not matched to a gene. In nucleotides, the CDR3 is TGTGCCTGTACAAGACAGGGGACCTACAATGAGCAGTTCTTC. It encodes CACTRQGTYNEQFF.

The sample holds a few counts of this clone. The chain uses TRBV7-9 and TRBJ2-7; D is ambiguous. This CDR3 is 13 amino acids long. The germline V gene encodes CDR1 SEHNR and CDR2 FQNEAQ (reference sequence). The V gene lost 2 bases and the J gene lost 6 bases, with 11 bases spanning the gap. The CDR3 bases are TGTGCCAGCAGCTTAAGCCCACCGGGCGAGCAGTACTTC. This codes for CASSLSPPGEQYF. The full variable domain, with the rest looked up from reference TRBV7-9 and TRBJ2-7, is DTGVSQNPRHKITKRGQNVTFRCDPISEHNRLYWYRQTLGQGPEFLTYFQNEAQLEKSRLLSDRFSAERPKGSFSTLEIQRTEQGDSAMYLCASSLSPPGEQYFGPGTRLTVT.

The J gene is TRBJ1-2, the V gene TRBV9, with unresolved D. Trimming stripped 0 bases from V and 6 bases from J, with 9 bases between. From germline, CDR1 is SGDLS and CDR2 YYNGEE. The CDR3 contains 13 residues. The DNA of the CDR3 is TGTGCCAGCAGCGTAGAATACGGCCATGGCTACACCTTC. Protein: CASSVEYGHGYTF. Full variable domain (rest looked up from reference TRBV9 and TRBJ1-2): DSGVTQTPKHLITATGQRVTLRCSPRSGDLSVYWYQQSLDQGLQFLIQYYNGEERAKGNILERFSAQQFPDLHSELNLSSLELGDSALYFCASSVEYGHGYTFGSGTRLTVV.

The chain recombines TRBV27 with TRBJ2-3; maybe TRBD2 (5 bases). The CDR3 is made up of 17 amino acids. Trimming pared 4 bases from V and 0 bases from J, leaving 17 bases between. From germline, CDR1 is MNHEY and CDR2 SMNVEV (reference sequence). CDR3 nucleotides: TGTGCCAGCAGTTCCCCCCTAGGCGGGTCTAGCACAGATACGCAGTATTTT. It specifies CASSSPLGGSSTDTQYF.